This T cell receptor beta chain comes out of a study of blood T cell repertoires in COVID-19. Study overall: Acute and convalescent COVID-19 samples came from the United States, Italy and Spain. PBMCs, B-cell-depleted T cells, or T cells provided the cDNA or gDNA that made up the material.

As processed by the authors: Quantification of nucleated cells was approximated via reference gene primer amplification. TCRdb keeps only in-frame clones here, not all; method: immunoSEQ multiplex PCR. For V, J and clone size, that table is used; D and trimming come from the DNA. The repertoire consists of about 150,000 clones, with roughly nine tenths occurring once and the leading ten covering under 5%. This CDR3 contains 14 residues. Between the trimmed V and J ends, which lost 1 base and 5 bases, there was a span of 11 bases. Per germline, CDR1 LGHNA and CDR2 YSLEER. The chain couples TRBV4-3 to TRBJ1-1, with a weak D call TRBD1 (6 bases). The sequenced sample consisted of peripheral blood. This TCR was recovered from a woman aged 70-85 years with acute or convalescent COVID-19. The CDR3 sequence: CASSQAGVYTEAFF. The CDR3 DNA sequence: TGCGCCAGCAGCCAAGCAGGGGTTTATACTGAAGCTTTCTTT.